This T cell receptor beta chain was documented in a study of cytomegalovirus exposure and HLA in healthy donors. Trimming cost V 4 bases and J 6 bases; bases outside gene matches: 4. This CDR3 has 16 residues. From germline, CDR1 is ENHRY and CDR2 SYGVKD. Primers for the PCR totalled 60 Vbeta and 13 Jbeta. The data were produced by immunoSEQ multiplex PCR, yet TCRdb's version contains in-frame clones alone and is incomplete. The sample has around 210,000 clones, approximately 81% seen once. This sequence originates from a girl aged 2 to 10 in good health and CMV-seronegative. The material sequenced was PBMCs. This chain links TRBV10-3 with TRBJ1-6; 12 bases line up with TRBD1. The CDR3 bases are TGTGCCATCAGTGGGGGGACAGGGGGCACTAATTCACCCCTCCACTTT. Its protein is CAISGGTGGTNSPLHF.